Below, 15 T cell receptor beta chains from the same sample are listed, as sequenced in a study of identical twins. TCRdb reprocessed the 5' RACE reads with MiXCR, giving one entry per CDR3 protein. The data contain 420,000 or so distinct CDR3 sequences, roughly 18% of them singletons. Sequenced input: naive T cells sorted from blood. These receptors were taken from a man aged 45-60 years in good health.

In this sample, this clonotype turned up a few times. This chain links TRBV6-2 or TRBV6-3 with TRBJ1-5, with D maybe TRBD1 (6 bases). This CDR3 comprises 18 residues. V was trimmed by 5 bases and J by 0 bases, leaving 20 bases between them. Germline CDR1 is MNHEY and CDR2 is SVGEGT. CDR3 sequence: CASSPRGWTVDSNQPQHF. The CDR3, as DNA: TGTGCCAGCAGTCCCAGGGGTTGGACAGTGGATAGCAATCAGCCCCAGCATTTT.

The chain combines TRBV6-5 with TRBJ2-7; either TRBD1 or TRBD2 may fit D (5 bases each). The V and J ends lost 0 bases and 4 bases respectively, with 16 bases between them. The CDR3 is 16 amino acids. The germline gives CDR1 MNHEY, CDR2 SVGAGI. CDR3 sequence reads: CASSYSGVSVEYEQYF. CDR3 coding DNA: TGTGCCAGCAGTTACTCGGGGGTTTCGGTGGAGTACGAGCAGTACTTC.

CDR3 sequence (DNA): TGTGCCAGCAGTTACTCGAGAGGTAGCAATCAGCCCCAGCATTTT. Translated: CASSYSRGSNQPQHF. The chain joins TRBV6-2 or TRBV6-3 to TRBJ1-5; the D is unclear. V was pared by 0 bases and J by 0 bases, with 6 bases between. Germline CDR1 is MNHEY and CDR2 is SVGEGT. The CDR3 totals 15 residues.

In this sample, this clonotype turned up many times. In DNA, the CDR3 is TGTGCCAGCAGCTTGGACAGGGCGGTGGAGACCCAGTACTTC. This translates into CASSLDRAVETQYF. The chain carries TRBV7-2 and TRBJ2-5; TRBD1 aligns across 8 bases. With V trimmed by 3 bases and J by 5 bases, 5 bases remained unmatched. Germline V gene lookup returns CDR1 SGHTA and CDR2 FQGNSA. The CDR3 totals 14 residues. The full variable domain, in which reference TRBV7-2 and TRBJ2-5 provide the parts outside the CDR3, is GAGVSQSPSNKVTEKGKDVELRCDPISGHTALYWYRQSLGQGLEFLIYFQGNSAPDKSGLPSDRFSAERTGGSVSTLTIQRTQQEDSAVYLCASSLDRAVETQYFGPGTRLLVL.

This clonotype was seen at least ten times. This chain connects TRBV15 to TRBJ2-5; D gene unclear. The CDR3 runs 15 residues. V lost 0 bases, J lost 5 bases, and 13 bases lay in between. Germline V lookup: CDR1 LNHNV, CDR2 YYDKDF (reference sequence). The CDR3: CATSRDMRRVETQYF. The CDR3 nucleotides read TGTGCCACCAGCAGAGATATGAGAAGGGTTGAGACCCAGTACTTC.

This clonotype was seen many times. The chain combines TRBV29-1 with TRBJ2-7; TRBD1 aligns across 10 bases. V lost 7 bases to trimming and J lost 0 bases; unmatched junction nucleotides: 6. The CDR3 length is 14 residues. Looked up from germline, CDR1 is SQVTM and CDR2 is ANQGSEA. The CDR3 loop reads CSAEDRGGSYEQYF. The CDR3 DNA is TGCAGCGCCGAGGACAGGGGGGGCTCCTACGAGCAGTACTTC.

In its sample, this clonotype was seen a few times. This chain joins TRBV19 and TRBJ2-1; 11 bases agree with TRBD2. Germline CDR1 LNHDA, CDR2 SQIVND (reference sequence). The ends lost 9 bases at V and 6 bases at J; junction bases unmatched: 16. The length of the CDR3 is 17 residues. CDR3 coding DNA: TGTGCCAGCAGTGTGACTAGCGGGACTGTCGCTTCCAATGAGCAGTTCTTC. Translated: CASSVTSGTVASNEQFF. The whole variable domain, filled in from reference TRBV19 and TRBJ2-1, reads DGGITQSPKYLFRKEGQNVTLSCEQNLNHDAMYWYRQDPGQGLRLIYYSQIVNDFQKGDIAEGYSVSREKKESFPLTVTSAQKNPTAFYLCASSVTSGTVASNEQFFGPGTRLTVL.

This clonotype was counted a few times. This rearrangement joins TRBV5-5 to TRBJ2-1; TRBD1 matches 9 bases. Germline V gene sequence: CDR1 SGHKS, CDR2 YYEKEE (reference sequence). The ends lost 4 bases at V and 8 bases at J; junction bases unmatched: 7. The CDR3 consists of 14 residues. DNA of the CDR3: TGTGCCAGCAGCACCCCGGGACAGGGTGATGAGCAGTTCTTC. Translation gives CASSTPGQGDEQFF.

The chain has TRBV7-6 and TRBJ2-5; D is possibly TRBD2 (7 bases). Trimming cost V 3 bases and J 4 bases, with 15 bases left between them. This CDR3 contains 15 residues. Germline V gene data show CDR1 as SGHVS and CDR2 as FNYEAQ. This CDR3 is CASSLARGGGETQYF. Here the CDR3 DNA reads TGTGCCAGCAGCTTGGCCAGGGGAGGGGGAGAGACCCAGTACTTC.

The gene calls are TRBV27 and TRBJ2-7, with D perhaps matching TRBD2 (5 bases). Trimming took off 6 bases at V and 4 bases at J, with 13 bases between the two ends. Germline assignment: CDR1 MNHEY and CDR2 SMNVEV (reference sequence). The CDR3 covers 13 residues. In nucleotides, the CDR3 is TGTGCCAGCAGCTGGGGAGTCGTATACGAGCAGTACTTC. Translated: CASSWGVVYEQYF.

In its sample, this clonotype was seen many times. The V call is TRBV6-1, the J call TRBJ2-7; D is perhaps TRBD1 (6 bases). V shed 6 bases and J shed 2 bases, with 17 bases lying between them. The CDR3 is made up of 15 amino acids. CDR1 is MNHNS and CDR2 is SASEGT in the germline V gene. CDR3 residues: CASRSGRGLTYEQYF. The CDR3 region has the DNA TGTGCCAGCAGGTCCGGCAGGGGCCTAACCTACGAGCAGTACTTC.

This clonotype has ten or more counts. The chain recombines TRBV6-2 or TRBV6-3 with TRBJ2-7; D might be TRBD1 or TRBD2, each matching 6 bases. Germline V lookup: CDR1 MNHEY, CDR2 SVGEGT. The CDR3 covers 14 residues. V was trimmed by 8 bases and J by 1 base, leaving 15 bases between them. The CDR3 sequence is CASGRTEISYEQYF. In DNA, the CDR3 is TGTGCCAGCGGGAGGACAGAGATTTCCTACGAGCAGTACTTC.

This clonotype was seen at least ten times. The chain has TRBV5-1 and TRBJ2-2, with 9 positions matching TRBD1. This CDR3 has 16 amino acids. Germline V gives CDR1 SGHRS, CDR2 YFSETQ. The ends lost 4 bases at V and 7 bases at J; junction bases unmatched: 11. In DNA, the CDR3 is TGCGCCAGCAGCACGGGAGCCGGGACAGGGATCGGGGAGCTGTTTTTT. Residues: CASSTGAGTGIGELFF.

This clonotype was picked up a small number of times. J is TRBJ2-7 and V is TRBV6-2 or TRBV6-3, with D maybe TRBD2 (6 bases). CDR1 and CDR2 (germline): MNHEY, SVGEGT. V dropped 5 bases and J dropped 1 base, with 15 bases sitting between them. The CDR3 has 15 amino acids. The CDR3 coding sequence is TGTGCCAGCAGTCCCCCCTTACTAGCATCCTACGAGCAGTACTTC. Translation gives CASSPPLLASYEQYF.

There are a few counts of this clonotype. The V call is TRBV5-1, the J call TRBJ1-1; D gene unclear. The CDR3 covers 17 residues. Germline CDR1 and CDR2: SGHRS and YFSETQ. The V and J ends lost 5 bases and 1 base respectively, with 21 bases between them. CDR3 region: CASSLSRENPGNTEAFF. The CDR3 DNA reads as TGCGCCAGCAGTTTAAGTCGGGAGAACCCGGGGAACACTGAAGCTTTCTTT.